This entry lists 32 T cell receptor beta chains sequenced from one sample in a study of Ad26.COV2.S vaccination and SARS-CoV-2 variants. Sample treatment: about 20 received Ad26.COV2.S at low or high dose, single or two shots; about five received placebo; per-sample allocation not given. Sampling happened 63 days after the first vaccine or placebo injection. The data were produced by immunoSEQ multiplex PCR, yet TCRdb's version contains in-frame clones alone and is incomplete. The sample records more than 300,000 clones, about 88% being singletons. The sample was peripheral blood, taken in a trial of Ad26.COV2.S vaccine versus placebo. The receptors derive from a person between 18 and 60 years old who received the Ad26.COV2.S COVID-19 vaccine or a placebo.

The genes are TRBV28 and TRBJ1-5; 8 nucleotides line up with TRBD1. CDR3 length: 16 residues. Germline V CDR1 and CDR2: MDHEN, SYDVKM. V shed 3 bases and J 9 bases; nucleotides not matched to a gene: 13. The CDR3 nucleotides read TGTGCCAGCAGTTTTTTGTCAGGGGGCGCGTCTCGGCCCCAGCATTTT. This translates into CASSFLSGGASRPQHF.

The J gene is TRBJ2-6, the V gene TRBV7-2; TRBD1 matches 8 bases. Trimming cost V 5 bases and J 4 bases; bases outside gene matches: 7. Germline V gene data show CDR1 as SGHTA and CDR2 as FQGNSA. CDR3 length equals 16 residues. Written as DNA, the CDR3 is TGTGCCAGCAGCCCGGACAGGGTACTCGGGGCCAACGTCCTGACTTTC. Protein product: CASSPDRVLGANVLTF.

The chain is built from TRBV28 and TRBJ1-2, with D possibly TRBD1 on 5 matching bases. CDR3 length: 17 amino acids. Per the germline V gene, CDR1 is MDHEN and CDR2 is SYDVKM. V was cut by 4 bases and J by 3 bases, with 21 bases left in between. The CDR3 DNA sequence: TGTGCCAGCAGTTCAATGGGGGGAACGGGACTGGACTATGGCTACACCTTC. Translating it yields CASSSMGGTGLDYGYTF.

V is TRBV14 and J is TRBJ2-5; possible D gene TRBD1, 5 bases. This CDR3 spans 19 amino acids. The V end was cut by 3 bases, the J end by 2 bases, with 25 bases between. Germline values: CDR1 SGHDN, CDR2 FVKESK. This chain's CDR3 is CASSHRRGQGINKQETQYF. DNA of the CDR3: TGTGCCAGCAGCCATAGACGAGGCCAGGGCATCAACAAGCAAGAGACCCAGTACTTC.

The J gene is TRBJ2-3, the V gene TRBV6-2 or TRBV6-3, with D unresolved. V was pared by 3 bases and J by 4 bases, with 11 bases between. CDR1 is MNHEY and CDR2 is SVGEGT in the germline V gene. CDR3 length equals 14 residues. In DNA form, the CDR3 reads TGTGCCAGCAGTTATGAGACTCAAGCAGATACGCAGTATTTT. Protein sequence: CASSYETQADTQYF.

J is TRBJ1-4 and V is TRBV21-1; the table's D gene call, TRBD1, was not cross checked with the DNA. TRBV21-1 counts as a pseudogene. This CDR3 is built from 16 residues. In nucleotides, the CDR3 is TGTGCCAGCAGCACGCGAGAGGGACAGGATCGTGAAAAACTGTTTTTT. It encodes CASSTREGQDREKLFF.

The V and J genes are TRBV2 and TRBJ2-1; 11 bases line up with TRBD2. Losses at the gene ends were 7 bases for V and 9 bases for J; bases not matched to a gene: 8. The CDR3 is made up of 14 amino acids. In germline, CDR1 is SNHLY, CDR2 FYNNEI. The CDR3 here is CASKAGTSGSEQFF. The CDR3 DNA follows: TGTGCCAGCAAGGCCGGGACTAGCGGATCTGAGCAGTTCTTC. The whole variable domain, remainder taken from reference TRBV2 and TRBJ2-1, is EPEVTQTPSHQVTQMGQEVILRCVPISNHLYFYWYRQILGQKVEFLVSFYNNEISEKSEIFDDQFSVERPDGSNFTLKIRSTKLEDSAMYFCASKAGTSGSEQFFGPGTRLTVL.

This chain uses TRBV27 with TRBJ1-2, with TRBD1 identical over 9 bases. The length of the CDR3 is 14 residues. Trimming cost V 2 bases and J 3 bases; bases outside gene matches: 1. Germline CDR1 is MNHEY and CDR2 is SMNVEV (reference sequence). The CDR3 DNA reads TGTGCCAGCAGTTTACGGGACAGGGACTATGGCTACACCTTC. It translates to CASSLRDRDYGYTF.

The V and J genes are TRBV25-1 and TRBJ1-5; weak D call: TRBD1 (5 bases). Trimming shortened V by 7 bases and J by 0 bases, and 22 bases separated the two germline ends. CDR1 and CDR2 from the germline V gene are MGHDK and SYGVNS. This CDR3 region has 18 residues. The CDR3 sequence: CASTPGGGLGVSNQPQHF. CDR3 bases: TGTGCCAGCACCCCCGGCGGGGGTCTTGGTGTTAGCAATCAGCCCCAGCATTTT.

V and J are TRBV6-5 and TRBJ1-1, with 12 bases matching TRBD1. Germline-derived CDR1 and CDR2 are MNHEY and SVGAGI. The V and J ends lost 8 bases and 3 bases, in that order; junction bases with no gene match: 7. The length of the CDR3 is 15 residues. The DNA of the CDR3 is TGTGCCAGCCTCGGGACAGGGGGCATATACACTGAAGCTTTCTTT. Translation gives CASLGTGGIYTEAFF.

This clone was recorded only once. J is TRBJ2-3 and V is TRBV18; D gene uncertain. This CDR3 comprises 15 residues. V lost 9 bases and J 0 bases, leaving 16 bases between the germline ends. Germline values: CDR1 KGHSH, CDR2 LQKENI. The DNA for the CDR3 is TGTGCCAGTACGAGATCGACCCCTAGCACAGATACGCAGTATTTT. Encoded protein: CASTRSTPSTDTQYF.

The chain is built from TRBV25-1 and TRBJ2-3; D not resolved. V lost 0 bases and J 6 bases, leaving 16 bases between the germline ends. The CDR3 is 16 residues long. Germline CDR1 and CDR2: MGHDK and SYGVNS. Here the CDR3 reads CASSEYRPQDTDTQYF. CDR3 nucleotide sequence: TGTGCCAGCAGTGAATATAGGCCCCAAGACACTGATACGCAGTATTTT.

V gene TRBV6-6 combines with J gene TRBJ2-7; a weak D match, TRBD2 (5 bases). The CDR3 totals 12 residues. V was cut by 8 bases and J by 7 bases, with 15 bases left in between. Germline CDR1 is MNHNY and CDR2 is SVGAGI (reference sequence). CDR3 DNA: TGTGCCAGCGAGGGTGCCTCGTGGGAGCAGTACTTC. Protein sequence: CASEGASWEQYF.

The chain carries TRBV2 and TRBJ2-7, with D perhaps TRBD2 (7 bases). The V and J ends lost 6 bases and 6 bases respectively, with 18 bases between them. The CDR3 consists of 14 residues. Germline CDR1 SNHLY, CDR2 FYNNEI. The chain's CDR3 is CASRPTGGHAEQYF. CDR3 in DNA: TGTGCCAGCAGACCCACCGGGGGGCATGCCGAGCAGTACTTC. Full variable domain (remainder filled in from reference TRBV2 and TRBJ2-7): EPEVTQTPSHQVTQMGQEVILRCVPISNHLYFYWYRQILGQKVEFLVSFYNNEISEKSEIFDDQFSVERPDGSNFTLKIRSTKLEDSAMYFCASRPTGGHAEQYFGPGTRLTVT.

This clone occurred a few times. The CDR3 region has the DNA TGTGCCAGCAGCGTAGCTGACAGGGCGGCTGGAAACACCATATATTTT. Protein product: CASSVADRAAGNTIYF. The V and J genes are TRBV9 and TRBJ1-3, with TRBD1 identical over 7 bases. Germline CDR1 and CDR2: SGDLS and YYNGEE. CDR3 length equals 16 residues. Unmatched junction bases numbered 5, after V lost 0 bases and J lost 2 bases.

The V gene is TRBV5-1, the J gene TRBJ2-3, with D hard to call. The CDR3 runs to 14 residues. Germline V gene sequence: CDR1 SGHRS, CDR2 YFSETQ. Trimming left V 3 bases short and J 5 bases short, with 13 bases between. Here the CDR3 reads CASSSEEGGDTQYF. The DNA for the CDR3 is TGCGCCAGCAGCTCCGAAGAAGGCGGAGATACGCAGTATTTT. Combining the CDR3 with reference TRBV5-1 and TRBJ2-3 gives the whole variable domain KAGVTQTPRYLIKTRGQQVTLSCSPISGHRSVSWYQQTPGQGLQFLFEYFSETQRNKGNFPGRFSGRQFSNSRSEMNVSTLELGDSALYLCASSSEEGGDTQYFGPGTRLTVL.

The V call is TRBV27, the J call TRBJ2-1; TRBD2 aligns across 14 bases. The V segment lost 2 bases and the J segment 2 bases; nucleotides outside the gene matches: 11. Germline-derived CDR1 and CDR2 are MNHEY and SMNVEV (reference sequence). The CDR3 is 20 residues long. CDR3 amino acids: CASSLGSKGLAGVPYNEQFF. In DNA, the CDR3 is TGTGCCAGCAGTTTAGGATCAAAGGGACTAGCGGGAGTCCCCTACAATGAGCAGTTCTTC.

The chain links TRBV19 to TRBJ2-5; TRBD1 is a possible D gene (6 bases). The CDR3 has 14 residues. V lost 10 bases and J 1 base, leaving 16 bases between the germline ends. From germline, CDR1 is LNHDA and CDR2 SQIVND (reference sequence). The CDR3 is CATTWDMGQETQYF. The CDR3 DNA reads as TGTGCCACAACCTGGGACATGGGCCAAGAGACCCAGTACTTC.

The J gene is TRBJ2-5, the V gene TRBV19; weak D call: TRBD2 (6 bases). Germline V lookup: CDR1 LNHDA, CDR2 SQIVND (reference sequence). The CDR3 contains 14 residues. Trimming shortened V by 6 bases and J by 1 base, and 12 bases separated the two germline ends. In DNA form, the CDR3 reads TGTGCCAGTAGAGCCGGGACTGCCCAAGAGACCCAGTACTTC. It yields the protein CASRAGTAQETQYF.

CDR3 region: CASADGNAYEQYF. DNA for the CDR3: TGTGCCAGCGCGGACGGCAACGCGTATGAGCAGTACTTC. The chain recombines TRBV27 with TRBJ2-7; D is unclear. Germline lookup yields CDR1 MNHEY and CDR2 SMNVEV (reference sequence). Trimming removed 8 bases from V and 7 bases from J, with 18 bases in between. There are 13 residues in the CDR3.

V is TRBV9 and J is TRBJ2-1; D might be TRBD2 (6 bases). This CDR3 spans 13 amino acids. Trimming left V 6 bases short and J 7 bases short, with 14 bases between. Germline V lookup: CDR1 SGDLS, CDR2 YYNGEE. The CDR3 sequence: CASNAGLGNEQFF. The DNA of the CDR3 is TGTGCCAGCAACGCGGGATTGGGGAATGAGCAGTTCTTC. Full variable domain (outside the CDR3, taken from reference TRBV9 and TRBJ2-1): DSGVTQTPKHLITATGQRVTLRCSPRSGDLSVYWYQQSLDQGLQFLIQYYNGEERAKGNILERFSAQQFPDLHSELNLSSLELGDSALYFCASNAGLGNEQFFGPGTRLTVL.

The chain uses TRBV28 and TRBJ1-5; TRBD1 matches 7 bases. The V gene end was trimmed by 2 bases and the J gene end by 0 bases; junction bases not matched to a gene: 7. The CDR3 loop spans 17 amino acids. The germline V gene encodes CDR1 MDHEN and CDR2 SYDVKM. CDR3 coding DNA: TGTGCCAGCAGTTTACGACAGGGACTGGATAGCAATCAGCCCCAGCATTTT. It specifies CASSLRQGLDSNQPQHF.

V usage is TRBV28 and J usage is TRBJ1-2; possible D gene TRBD1, 6 bases. CDR3 length: 14 residues. Trimming shortened V by 5 bases and J by 8 bases, and 18 bases separated the two germline ends. Germline V gene data show CDR1 as MDHEN and CDR2 as SYDVKM. CDR3 in amino acids: CASSPTTGFGGYTF. The DNA for the CDR3 is TGTGCCAGCAGTCCGACGACAGGTTTTGGAGGCTACACCTTC.

The chain carries TRBV20-1 and TRBJ2-1, with a weak D call TRBD2 (6 bases). The ends were cut back, 3 bases at V and 7 bases at J, with 19 bases in the middle. Germline assignment: CDR1 DFQATT and CDR2 SNEGSKA (reference sequence). The CDR3 is made up of 15 amino acids. The CDR3 region is CSASIPPGDVNEQFF. In nucleotides, the CDR3 is TGCAGTGCTAGTATCCCCCCGGGAGATGTTAATGAGCAGTTCTTC.

The rearrangement joins TRBV2 to TRBJ2-7; D may be TRBD2 (6 bases). There are 14 residues in the CDR3. Germline V gene lookup returns CDR1 SNHLY and CDR2 FYNNEI. V lost 3 bases and J lost 0, with 9 bases in between. Here the CDR3 DNA reads TGTGCCAGCAGTGACTCCGGGGGCTCCTACGAGCAGTACTTC. It is translated as CASSDSGGSYEQYF.

This chain joins TRBV2 and TRBJ2-5; D possibly corresponds to TRBD1 (6 bases). The germline V and J ends were trimmed by 9 bases and 2 bases, with 16 bases remaining between them. The V gene's germline CDR1 is SNHLY and CDR2 FYNNEI. The CDR3 runs 14 residues. CDR3 amino acids: CASGFQGIQETQYF. The CDR3 DNA is TGTGCCAGTGGGTTTCAGGGGATTCAAGAGACCCAGTACTTC. The full variable domain, its missing parts supplied by reference TRBV2 and TRBJ2-5, is EPEVTQTPSHQVTQMGQEVILRCVPISNHLYFYWYRQILGQKVEFLVSFYNNEISEKSEIFDDQFSVERPDGSNFTLKIRSTKLEDSAMYFCASGFQGIQETQYFGPGTRLLVL.

The rearrangement links TRBV5-1 to TRBJ2-7; possible D gene TRBD2, 5 bases. CDR3 length: 14 amino acids. Trimming stripped 0 bases from V and 2 bases from J, with 9 bases between. In germline, CDR1 is SGHRS, CDR2 YFSETQ. The CDR3 DNA is TGCGCCAGCAGCTTGGTTTGGGGAGCCTACGAGCAGTACTTC. Encoded protein: CASSLVWGAYEQYF.

V gene TRBV7-9 combines with J gene TRBJ2-1; the D gene could be TRBD1 or TRBD2 (6 bases each). V was clipped by 6 bases and J by 8 bases, with 14 bases between them. Germline loops: CDR1 SEHNR, CDR2 FQNEAQ (reference sequence). This CDR3 region has 13 residues. In DNA, the CDR3 is TGTGCCAGCAGTTCAATGGGGGGCGATGAGCAGTTCTTC. It encodes CASSSMGGDEQFF.

Worth noting for this clone: One junction end does not reproduce the germline sequence, and a read error may be involved. This chain uses TRBV7-2 with TRBJ1-1; D might be TRBD1 (6 bases). The CDR3 covers 13 residues. CDR1 is SGHTA, CDR2 FQGNSA, per germline. The CDR3 DNA reads as TGTGCCAGCAGCTTATTGGAACAGGGAGAAGGTTTCTTT. It specifies CASSLLEQGEGFF.

The chain joins TRBV19 to TRBJ2-5, with D possibly being TRBD1 (5 bases). This CDR3 contains 14 residues. V was pared by 7 bases and J by 4 bases, with 16 bases between. The germline V gene encodes CDR1 LNHDA and CDR2 SQIVND (reference sequence). This CDR3 is CASKKQGMGETQYF. The CDR3 nucleotides read TGTGCCAGTAAAAAGCAGGGAATGGGAGAGACCCAGTACTTC.

V gene TRBV6-5 combines with J gene TRBJ2-7; the match to TRBD1 covers 10 bases. Germline CDR1 and CDR2: MNHEY and SVGAGI. The CDR3 extends over 15 amino acids. Germline trimming cut 3 bases from V and 0 bases from J; bases unmatched to any gene: 2. This chain's CDR3 is CASSYGQGVSYEQYF. CDR3 coding DNA: TGTGCCAGCAGTTATGGACAGGGGGTCTCCTACGAGCAGTACTTC.

The chain is built from TRBV7-8 and TRBJ1-1; D is uncertain. Germline CDR1 is SGHVS and CDR2 is FQNEAQ. The CDR3 length is 15 residues. The V end lost 0 bases, the J end lost 0 bases, and 8 bases lay between the germline ends. CDR3 amino acids: CASSLAIQLNTEAFF. The CDR3 nucleotides read TGTGCCAGCAGCTTAGCTATTCAGTTGAACACTGAAGCTTTCTTT.